This is a list of T cell receptor beta chains from one sample in a study of blood T cell repertoires in COVID-19. Generated by immunoSEQ multiplex PCR, the TCRdb table keeps only in-frame clones and is missing some. The table lists 150,000 to 160,000 clones, 75% to 80% of them singletons. Input material: peripheral blood. These receptors were collected from an older man with acute or convalescent COVID-19. CDR3s include the opening cysteine and the closing phenylalanine or tryptophan. D genes are given only for firm matches. The size field is filled for only some rows; it gives once, few, many or a size class.

TRBJ2-3 | . | TRBV2 | TRBD1 | TGTGCCAGCTCACGGGCCCAGGGGTCAGGGGGCGATACGCAGTATTTT | CASSRAQGSGGDTQYF
TRBJ2-3 | once | TRBV2 | . | TGTGCCAGCACATACGTCGGGACAGATACGCAGTATTTT | CASTYVGTDTQYF
TRBJ1-2 | few | TRBV14 | . | TGTGCCGGTCGAGGGGAGGCCTATGGCTACACCTTC | CAGRGEAYGYTF
TRBJ1-6 | . | TRBV9 | . | TGTGCCAGCAGCGTAGACGGGGGGAATAATTCACCCCTCCACTTT | CASSVDGGNNSPLHF
TRBJ1-6 | . | TRBV28 | . | TGTGCCAGCAGACATCAGAGGGTTGGCAGCTCCTATAATTCACCCCTCCACTTT | CASRHQRVGSSYNSPLHF
TRBJ2-2 | few | TRBV2 | . | TGTGCCAGCGGGGGCGGGCGACGGGAGCTGTTTTTT | CASGGGRRELFF
TRBJ2-2 | . | TRBV18 | . | TGTGCCAGCTCACCACCGGCAGGGACCGGGGAGCTGTTTTTT | CASSPPAGTGELFF
TRBJ1-6 | . | TRBV5-1 | TRBD1 | TGCGCCAGTGCCGGGACAGATAATTCACCCCTCCACTTT | CASAGTDNSPLHF
TRBJ1-2 | . | TRBV6-6 | TRBD1 | TGTGCCAGCAGTCCAAGGGGGGACAGGGGATTGAACTATGGCTACACCTTC | CASSPRGDRGLNYGYTF
TRBJ1-5 | few | TRBV5-1 | TRBD1 | TGCGCCAGCAGCTATGGACAGGGGCCCAATCAGCCCCAGCATTTT | CASSYGQGPNQPQHF
TRBJ2-3 | . | TRBV29-1 | . | TGCAGCGTCCAGAAAGGGGTCGGCACAGATACGCAGTATTTT | CSVQKGVGTDTQYF
TRBJ2-5 | . | TRBV7-2 | TRBD1 | TGTGCCAGCAGCCTTCAGGGGGCATCGGGAGAGACCCAGTACTTC | CASSLQGASGETQYF
TRBJ2-1 | . | TRBV11-3 | . | TGTGCCAGCAGCTTAAACGGCTTAACAGTGGCCGCTGAGCAGTTCTTC | CASSLNGLTVAAEQFF
TRBJ1-5 | . | TRBV4-1 | TRBD1 | TGCGCCAGCAGCCAGGACGACAGGGGGAGCAATCAGCCCCAGCATTTT | CASSQDDRGSNQPQHF
TRBJ2-2 | . | TRBV10-3 | TRBD2 | TGTGCCACTGCGTGGACTAGCGGGGTAACCGGGGAGCTGTTTTTT | CATAWTSGVTGELFF
TRBJ1-3 | . | TRBV19 | TRBD1 | TGTGCCAGTAGCCGGACAGGAGGTTATCCCACCATATATTTT | CASSRTGGYPTIYF
TRBJ1-6 | . | TRBV27 | TRBD1 | TGTGCCAGCAGGAAGTTAACCGGGACAGGGCTTTATAATTCACCCCTCCACTTT | CASRKLTGTGLYNSPLHF